The 9 T cell receptor beta chains below come from one sample, sequenced in a study of CD8+CD57+ T cells in acquired aplastic anemia. Template material for TCR beta VDJ and CDR3 profiling consisted of genomic DNA. MiXCR, run by TCRdb on the reads, gives a single entry per CDR3 protein. Found here are 450,000 to 550,000 distinct CDR3 sequences, around 32% of them singletons; the top ten hold under 0.95%. In patients chosen for sequencing, flow cytometry had shown CD8+CD57+ cell expansion. The sequenced material came from sorted CD4+, CD8+, or CD8+CD57+ T cells (not recorded which) from PBMCs. Source of these receptors: a human donor with aplastic anemia.

This clonotype came up many times. The chain joins TRBV20-1 to TRBJ1-6; D gene uncertain. The CDR3 contains 15 residues. Germline V gene sequence: CDR1 DFQATT, CDR2 SNEGSKA (reference sequence). Trimming pared 6 bases from V and 10 bases from J, leaving 22 bases between. CDR3 sequence reads: CSASRLASSASPLHF. CDR3 bases: TGCAGTGCCTCCCGATTAGCCAGCTCAGCCTCACCCCTCCACTTT.

This clonotype has only a few counts. The genes are TRBV6-2 or TRBV6-3 and TRBJ1-3; perhaps TRBD1 as D (5 bases). The CDR3 contains 17 residues. Trimming took off 0 bases at V and 0 bases at J, with 12 bases between the two ends. Germline V gene data show CDR1 as MNHEY and CDR2 as SVGEGT. The CDR3 here is CASSYSIGTSSGNTIYF. CDR3 DNA: TGTGCCAGCAGTTACTCGATCGGGACCAGCTCTGGAAACACCATATATTTT.

Only a few counts were recorded for this clonotype. A much larger clone differs by one base, so this may be a read error. The chain's CDR3 is CASSTTGTGAYEQYF. The CDR3 nucleotides read TGTGCCAGTAGTACAACCGGGACAGGGGCCTACGAGCAGTACTTC. The V and J genes are TRBV19 and TRBJ2-7, with TRBD1 matching over 10 bases. The CDR3 runs 15 residues. V trimming: 4 bases; J trimming: 2 bases; junction bases outside the gene matches: 5. Germline V gives CDR1 LNHDA, CDR2 SQIVND (reference sequence).

This chain joins TRBV11-2 and TRBJ2-5, with D unresolved. There are 14 residues in the CDR3. The germline CDR1 and CDR2 sequences are SGHAT and FQNNGV. Trimming cost V 1 base and J 1 base, with 7 bases left between them. The CDR3 sequence is CASSLGYSQETQYF. In DNA form, the CDR3 reads TGTGCCAGCAGCTTAGGTTACAGCCAAGAGACCCAGTACTTC.

This clonotype appeared many times. V usage is TRBV4-2 and J usage is TRBJ1-2; D is unresolved. The germline V gene has CDR1 LGHNA and CDR2 YNFKEQ. The CDR3 has 16 amino acids. The germline V and J ends were trimmed by 0 bases and 2 bases, with 13 bases remaining between them. The CDR3 nucleotides read TGTGCCAGCAGCCAAGATCCCTTGAGGCAGAACTATGGCTACACCTTC. This translates into CASSQDPLRQNYGYTF.

This clonotype was found a few times. The chain combines TRBV11-2 with TRBJ1-2, with 11 bases that match TRBD1. The CDR3 runs to 16 residues. The V and J ends lost 1 base and 8 bases, in that order; junction bases with no gene match: 9. Germline CDR1 SGHAT, CDR2 FQNNGV. The CDR3 sequence: CASSLGRGQGAEGYTF. As DNA, the CDR3 is TGTGCCAGCAGCTTAGGTCGTGGACAGGGGGCGGAAGGCTACACCTTC.

This clonotype has only a few counts. A much larger clone sits a single nucleotide away, making a read error possible. The chain links TRBV19 to TRBJ2-2; D is perhaps TRBD1 (6 bases). The CDR3 totals 15 residues. Germline lookup yields CDR1 LNHDA and CDR2 SQIVND (reference sequence). The V gene lost 5 bases and the J gene lost 6 bases, with 16 bases spanning the gap. This CDR3 is CASSFVGPGAGELFF. The CDR3 DNA follows: TGTGCCAGTAGTTTTGTCGGGCCAGGGGCCGGGGAGCTGTTTTTT.

The chain joins TRBV10-3 to TRBJ2-1; 7 bases line up with TRBD1. With 7 bases clipped from V and 8 bases from J, the junction kept 11 bases outside the gene matches. The CDR3 is 14 residues long. CDR1 is ENHRY and CDR2 is SYGVKD in the germline V gene. Written as DNA, the CDR3 is TGTGCCATCACCAACGACAGGGAGAGGGATGAGCAGTTCTTC. Translating it yields CAITNDRERDEQFF.

This chain connects TRBV10-3 to TRBJ2-7, with 11 nucleotides matching TRBD2. J was trimmed by 7 bases and V by 11 bases; bases with no gene match: 16. The CDR3 runs to 15 residues. Germline CDR1 ENHRY, CDR2 SYGVKD. CDR3 coding DNA: TGTGCCGGCAGTTATGATGGACTAGCGGGCAGGGAGCAGTACTTC. Translating gives CAGSYDGLAGREQYF.